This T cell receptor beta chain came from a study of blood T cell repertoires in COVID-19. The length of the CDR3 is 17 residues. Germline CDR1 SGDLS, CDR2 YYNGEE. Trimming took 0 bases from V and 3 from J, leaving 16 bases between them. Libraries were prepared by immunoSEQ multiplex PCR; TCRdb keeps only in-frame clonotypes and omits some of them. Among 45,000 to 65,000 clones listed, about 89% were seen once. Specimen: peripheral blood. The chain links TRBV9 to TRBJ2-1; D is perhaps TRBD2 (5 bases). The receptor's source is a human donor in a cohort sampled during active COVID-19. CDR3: CASSVESQRRYYNEQFF. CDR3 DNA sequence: TGTGCCAGCAGCGTAGAATCTCAGCGGCGATACTACAATGAGCAGTTCTTC.